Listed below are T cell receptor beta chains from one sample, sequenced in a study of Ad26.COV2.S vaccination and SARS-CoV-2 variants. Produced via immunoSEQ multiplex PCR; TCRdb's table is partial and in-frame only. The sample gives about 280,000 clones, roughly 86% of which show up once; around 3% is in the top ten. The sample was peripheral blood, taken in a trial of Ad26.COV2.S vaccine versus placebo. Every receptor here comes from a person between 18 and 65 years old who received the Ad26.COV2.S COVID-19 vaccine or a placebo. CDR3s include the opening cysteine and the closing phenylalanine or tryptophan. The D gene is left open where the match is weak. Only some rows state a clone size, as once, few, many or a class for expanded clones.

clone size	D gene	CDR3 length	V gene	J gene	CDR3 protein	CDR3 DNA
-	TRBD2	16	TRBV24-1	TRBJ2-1	CATSDRTSGAYNEQFF	TGTGCCACCAGTGATCGGACTAGCGGGGCCTACAATGAGCAGTTCTTC
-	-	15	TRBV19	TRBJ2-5	CASSPRGTPHGTQYF	TGTGCCAGTAGTCCCCGCGGGACCCCCCATGGGACCCAGTACTTC
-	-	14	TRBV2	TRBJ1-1	CASMGESGNTEAFF	TGTGCCAGCATGGGGGAATCGGGGAACACTGAAGCTTTCTTT
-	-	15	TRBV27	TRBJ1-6	CASSLGGGQNSPLHF	TGTGCCAGCAGTTTAGGGGGAGGGCAGAATTCACCCCTCCACTTT
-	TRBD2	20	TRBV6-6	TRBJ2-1	CASSPKTGGISGRAGNEQFF	TGTGCCAGCAGTCCTAAGACAGGGGGAATTAGCGGGAGGGCCGGCAATGAGCAGTTCTTC
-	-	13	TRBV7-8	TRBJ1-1	CASTLVANTEAFF	TGTGCCAGCACCTTGGTGGCGAACACTGAAGCTTTCTTT
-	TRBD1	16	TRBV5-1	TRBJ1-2	CASSFSPGQGTYGYTF	TGCGCCAGCAGTTTTTCCCCGGGACAGGGAACCTATGGCTACACCTTC
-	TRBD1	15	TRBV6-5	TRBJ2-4	CASRETGLAKNIQYF	TGTGCCAGCAGAGAGACAGGGCTAGCCAAAAACATTCAGTACTTC
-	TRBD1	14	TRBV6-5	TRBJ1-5	CASSTGTGWQPQHF	TGTGCCAGCAGTACCGGGACAGGGTGGCAGCCCCAGCATTTT
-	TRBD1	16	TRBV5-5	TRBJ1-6	CASRPPQQGVNSPLHF	TGTGCCAGCAGGCCCCCCCAACAGGGGGTTAACTCACCCCTCCACTTT
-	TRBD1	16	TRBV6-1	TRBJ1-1	CASRELMRQGAVEAFF	TGTGCCAGCAGGGAACTAATGCGACAGGGGGCAGTTGAGGCTTTCTTT
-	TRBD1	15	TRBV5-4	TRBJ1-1	CASSSTGTANTEAFF	TGTGCCAGCAGCTCGACCGGGACAGCCAACACTGAAGCTTTCTTT
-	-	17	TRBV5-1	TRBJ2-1	CASSLEGWASSYNEQFF	TGCGCCAGCAGCTTGGAGGGTTGGGCCTCCTCCTACAATGAGCAGTTCTTC
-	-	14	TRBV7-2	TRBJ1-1	CASSLVRGNTEAFF	TGTGCCAGCAGCTTAGTCCGCGGGAACACTGAAGCTTTCTTT
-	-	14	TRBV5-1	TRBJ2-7	CASSLDLTSYEQYF	TGCGCCAGCAGCTTGGACCTCACCTCCTACGAGCAGTACTTC
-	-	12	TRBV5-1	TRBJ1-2	CASSLAGDGYTF	TGCGCCAGCAGCTTGGCTGGGGACGGCTACACCTTC
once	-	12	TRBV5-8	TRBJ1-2	CASLRGLHGYTF	TGTGCCAGCCTTCGGGGGCTCCATGGCTACACCTTC
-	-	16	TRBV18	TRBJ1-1	CASSPRNMGSYTEAFF	TGTGCCAGCTCACCTAGAAACATGGGAAGCTACACTGAAGCTTTCTTT
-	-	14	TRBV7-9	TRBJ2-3	CASSLETGLDTQYF	TGTGCCAGCAGCTTAGAAACGGGATTAGATACGCAGTATTTT
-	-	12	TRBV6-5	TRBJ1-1	CASTRVNTEAFF	TGTGCCAGCACCCGAGTGAACACTGAAGCTTTCTTT
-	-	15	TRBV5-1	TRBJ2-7	CASSRSPQESYEQYF	TGCGCCAGCAGCCGTTCCCCCCAGGAGTCCTACGAGCAGTACTTC
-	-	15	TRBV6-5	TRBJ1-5	CASSYSEGRGQPQHF	TGTGCCAGCAGTTACTCGGAGGGTAGGGGTCAGCCCCAGCATTTT
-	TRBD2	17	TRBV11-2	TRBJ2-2	CASSLNLAGVLTGELFF	TGTGCCAGCAGCTTAAACCTAGCGGGAGTGCTCACCGGGGAGCTGTTTTTT
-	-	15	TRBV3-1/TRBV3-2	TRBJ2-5	CASSHSTSPQETQYF	TGTGCCAGCAGCCACTCTACGAGCCCCCAAGAGACCCAGTACTTC
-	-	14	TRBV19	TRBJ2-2	CASSMGVNTGELFF	TGTGCCAGTAGTATGGGGGTGAACACCGGGGAGCTGTTTTTT
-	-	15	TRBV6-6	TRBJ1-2	CASRPPNEGNYGYTF	TGTGCCAGCAGACCCCCGAACGAGGGTAACTATGGCTACACCTTC
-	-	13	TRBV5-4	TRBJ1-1	CASSLELQDEAFF	TGTGCCAGCAGCTTGGAGCTACAGGATGAAGCTTTCTTT
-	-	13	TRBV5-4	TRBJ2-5	CASSPGQQETQYF	TGTGCCAGCAGCCCCGGACAGCAAGAGACCCAGTACTTC
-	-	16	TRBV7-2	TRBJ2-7	CASSLGSSSGAYEQYF	TGTGCCAGCAGCTTAGGTAGTAGCTCGGGCGCCTACGAGCAGTACTTC